A single T cell receptor (beta chain) is shown here with its context. Assay: immunoSEQ multiplex PCR; the TCRdb copy retains only in-frame clones and omits some. The sample yields 45,000 or so clones, around 89% seen once. This sample is drawn from a study of PD-L1 blockade in urothelial cancer. The CDR3 is made up of 14 amino acids. Germline V CDR1 and CDR2: SEHNR, FQNEAQ (reference sequence). The V and J ends lost 3 bases and 4 bases respectively, with 12 bases between them. Sequencing used PBMCs, obtained around atezolizumab (anti-PD-L1) treatment. This TCR was recovered from a man aged 80 or over with urothelial cancer. The chain carries TRBV7-9 and TRBJ1-2; TRBD1 might be the D (6 bases). As DNA, the CDR3 is TGTGCCAGCAGCTTGTCACAGGGAACCTATGGCTACACCTTC. Amino acid sequence: CASSLSQGTYGYTF.